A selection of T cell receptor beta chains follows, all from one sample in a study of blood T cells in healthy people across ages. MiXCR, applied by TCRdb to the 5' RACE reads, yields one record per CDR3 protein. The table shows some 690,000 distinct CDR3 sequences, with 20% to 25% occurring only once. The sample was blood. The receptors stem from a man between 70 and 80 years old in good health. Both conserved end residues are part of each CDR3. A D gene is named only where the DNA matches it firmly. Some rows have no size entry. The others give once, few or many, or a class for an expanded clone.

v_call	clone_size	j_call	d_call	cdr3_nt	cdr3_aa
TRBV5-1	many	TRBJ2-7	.	TGCGCCAGCAGCTTGGGTGCGTTGGGGGCCTCCTACGAGCAGTACTTC	CASSLGALGASYEQYF
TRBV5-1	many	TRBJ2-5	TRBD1	TGCGCCAGCAATTCGGGCAGGGGGCGAATAGAGACCCAGTACTTC	CASNSGRGRIETQYF
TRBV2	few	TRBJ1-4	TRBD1	TGTGCCAGCAATCAACAGGGGACCGATGAAAAACTGTTTTTT	CASNQQGTDEKLFF
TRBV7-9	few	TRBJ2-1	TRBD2	TGTGCCAGCAGCTTAGATAGCGGGGTTTACAATGAGCAGTTCTTC	CASSLDSGVYNEQFF
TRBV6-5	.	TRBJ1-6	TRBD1	TGTGCCAGCAGTTGGACAGGGGGCAATTCACCCCTCCACTTT	CASSWTGGNSPLHF
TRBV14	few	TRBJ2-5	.	TGTGCCAGCAGCCCGACAGGTTTGCGGACCCAGTACTTC	CASSPTGLRTQYF
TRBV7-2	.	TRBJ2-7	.	TGTGCCAGCAGCTTAGTGGAAGGGATTGGCTACGAGCAGTACTTC	CASSLVEGIGYEQYF
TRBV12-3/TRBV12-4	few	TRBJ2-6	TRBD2	TGTGCCAGCAGTCTACGGGGGGGTGGGGCCAACGTCCTGACTTTC	CASSLRGGGANVLTF
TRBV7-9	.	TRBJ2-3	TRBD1	TGTGCCAGCAGCCGAACCGGGACAGCAGACACAGATACGCAGTATTTT	CASSRTGTADTDTQYF
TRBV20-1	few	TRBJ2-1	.	TGCAGTGCTAGAGATAGCGTCGATGAGCAGTTCTTC	CSARDSVDEQFF